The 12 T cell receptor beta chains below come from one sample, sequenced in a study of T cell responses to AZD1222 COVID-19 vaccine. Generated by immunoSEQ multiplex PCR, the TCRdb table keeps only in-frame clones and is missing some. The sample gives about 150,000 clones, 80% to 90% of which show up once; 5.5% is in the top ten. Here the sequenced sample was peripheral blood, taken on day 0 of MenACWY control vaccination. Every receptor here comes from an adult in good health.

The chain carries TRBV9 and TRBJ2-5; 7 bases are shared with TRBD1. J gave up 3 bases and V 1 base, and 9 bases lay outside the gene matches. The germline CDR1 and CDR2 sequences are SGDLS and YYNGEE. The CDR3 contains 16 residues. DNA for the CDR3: TGTGCCAGCAGCGTACCAAAGGGGGCCGCGGAAGAGACCCAGTACTTC. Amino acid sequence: CASSVPKGAAEETQYF. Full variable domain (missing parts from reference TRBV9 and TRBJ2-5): DSGVTQTPKHLITATGQRVTLRCSPRSGDLSVYWYQQSLDQGLQFLIQYYNGEERAKGNILERFSAQQFPDLHSELNLSSLELGDSALYFCASSVPKGAAEETQYFGPGTRLLVL.

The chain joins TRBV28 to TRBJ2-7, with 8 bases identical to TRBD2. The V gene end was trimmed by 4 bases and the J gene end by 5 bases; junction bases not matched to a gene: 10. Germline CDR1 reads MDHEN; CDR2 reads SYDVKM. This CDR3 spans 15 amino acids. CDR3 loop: CASSSSVAGGNEQYV. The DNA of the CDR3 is TGTGCCAGCAGTTCCTCCGTTGCGGGGGGAAACGAGCAGTACGTC.

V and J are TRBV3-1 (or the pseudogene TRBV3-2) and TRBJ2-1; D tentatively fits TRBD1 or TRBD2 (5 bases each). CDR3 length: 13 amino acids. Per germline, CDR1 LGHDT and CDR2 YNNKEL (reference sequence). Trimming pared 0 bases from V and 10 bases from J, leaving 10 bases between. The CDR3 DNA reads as TGTGCCAGCAGCCAAGATGTGGGGGAAGAGCAGTTCTTC. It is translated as CASSQDVGEEQFF.

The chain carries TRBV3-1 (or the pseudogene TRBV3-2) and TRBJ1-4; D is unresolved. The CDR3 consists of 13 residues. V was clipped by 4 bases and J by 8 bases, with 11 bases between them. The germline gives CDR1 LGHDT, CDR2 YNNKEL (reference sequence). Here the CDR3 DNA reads TGTGCCAGCAGCCCGCTTCTGGGGGAAAAACTGTTTTTT. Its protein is CASSPLLGEKLFF.

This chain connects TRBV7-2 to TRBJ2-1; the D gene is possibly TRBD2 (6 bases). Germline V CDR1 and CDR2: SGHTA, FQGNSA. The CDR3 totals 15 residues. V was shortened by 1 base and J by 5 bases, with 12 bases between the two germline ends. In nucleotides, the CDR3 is TGTGCCAGCAGCTTAGTCCAGCGGGCCGACAATGAGCAGTTCTTC. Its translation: CASSLVQRADNEQFF.

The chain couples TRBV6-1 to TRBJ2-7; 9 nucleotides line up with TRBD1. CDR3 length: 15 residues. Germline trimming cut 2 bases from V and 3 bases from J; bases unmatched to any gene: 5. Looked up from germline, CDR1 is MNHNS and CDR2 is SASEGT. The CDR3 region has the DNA TGTGCCAGCAGTGAACCTGGACAGGGGAGCTACGAGCAGTACGTC. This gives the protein CASSEPGQGSYEQYV.

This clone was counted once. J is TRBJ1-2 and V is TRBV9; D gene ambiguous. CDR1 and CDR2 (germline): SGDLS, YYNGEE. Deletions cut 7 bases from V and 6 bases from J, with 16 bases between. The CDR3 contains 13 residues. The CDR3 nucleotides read TGTGCCAGCTCGCCTTGGGCAGACCATGGCTACACCTTC. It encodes CASSPWADHGYTF.

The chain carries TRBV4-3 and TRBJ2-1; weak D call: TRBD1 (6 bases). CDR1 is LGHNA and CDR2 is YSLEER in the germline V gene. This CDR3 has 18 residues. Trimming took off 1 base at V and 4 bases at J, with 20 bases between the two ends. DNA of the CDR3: TGCGCCAGCAGCCAAGGGGTAGGCAGGGGCCCCCTTTACAATGAGCAGTTCTTC. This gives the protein CASSQGVGRGPLYNEQFF.

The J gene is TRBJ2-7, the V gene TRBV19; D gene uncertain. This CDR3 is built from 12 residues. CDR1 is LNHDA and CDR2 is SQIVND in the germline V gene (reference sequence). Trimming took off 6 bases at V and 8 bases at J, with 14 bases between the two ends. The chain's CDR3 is CASSFDPSQQYF. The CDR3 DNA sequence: TGTGCCAGTAGCTTCGACCCCTCGCAGCAGTACTTC.

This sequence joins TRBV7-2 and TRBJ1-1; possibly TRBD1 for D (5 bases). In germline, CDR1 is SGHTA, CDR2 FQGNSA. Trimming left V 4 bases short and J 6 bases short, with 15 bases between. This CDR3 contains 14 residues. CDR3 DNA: TGTGCCAGCAGCTCAACTGACGGGGGAGCTGAAGCTTTCTTT. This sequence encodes CASSSTDGGAEAFF.

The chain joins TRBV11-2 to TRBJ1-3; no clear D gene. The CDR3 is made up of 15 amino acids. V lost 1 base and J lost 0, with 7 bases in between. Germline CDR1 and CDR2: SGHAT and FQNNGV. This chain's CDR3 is CASSLGGRSGNTIYF. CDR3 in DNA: TGTGCCAGCAGCTTAGGAGGGCGCTCTGGAAACACCATATATTTT.

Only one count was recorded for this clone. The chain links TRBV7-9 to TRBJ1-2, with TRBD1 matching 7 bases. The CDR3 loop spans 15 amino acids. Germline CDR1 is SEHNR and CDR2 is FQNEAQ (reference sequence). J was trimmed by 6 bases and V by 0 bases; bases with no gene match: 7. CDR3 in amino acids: CASSLAGRGVDGYTF. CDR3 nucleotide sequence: TGTGCCAGCAGCTTAGCGGGCAGGGGGGTAGATGGCTACACCTTC.